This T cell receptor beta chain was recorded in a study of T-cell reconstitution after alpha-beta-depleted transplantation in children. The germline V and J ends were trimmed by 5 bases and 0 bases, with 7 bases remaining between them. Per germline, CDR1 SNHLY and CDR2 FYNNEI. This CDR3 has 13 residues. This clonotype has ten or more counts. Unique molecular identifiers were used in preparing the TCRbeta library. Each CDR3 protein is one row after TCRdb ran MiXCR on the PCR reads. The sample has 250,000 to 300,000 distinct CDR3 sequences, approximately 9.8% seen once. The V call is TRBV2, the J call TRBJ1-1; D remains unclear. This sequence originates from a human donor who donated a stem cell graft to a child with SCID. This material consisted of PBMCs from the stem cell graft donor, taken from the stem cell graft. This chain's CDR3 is CASSNGVNTEAFF. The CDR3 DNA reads TGTGCCAGCAGTAACGGGGTGAACACTGAAGCTTTCTTT.